The 9 T cell receptor beta chains below come from one sample, sequenced in a study of cytomegalovirus exposure and HLA in healthy donors. Use of 60 Vbeta and 13 Jbeta primers characterized the PCR. Sequenced by immunoSEQ multiplex PCR; TCRdb stores in-frame clones only, minus some. This sample has roughly 80,000 clones, with 62% found just once. Sequenced material: PBMCs. The receptors were sampled from a male donor in good health and CMV-seropositive.

This clone appeared a single time. J is TRBJ2-1 and V is TRBV7-3, with a possible D match to TRBD2 (5 bases). Trimming took 5 bases from V and 8 from J, leaving 10 bases between them. Per the germline V gene, CDR1 is SGHTA and CDR2 is FQGTGA. The CDR3 covers 12 residues. The CDR3 region is CASSQNGDEQFF. The DNA of the CDR3 is TGTGCCAGCAGCCAAAACGGGGATGAGCAGTTCTTC.

Worth noting for this clone: Other DNA variants within this sample encode the same CDR3. The chain couples TRBV5-1 to TRBJ2-2, with D possibly TRBD2 on 6 matching bases. The CDR3 spans 14 residues. The germline V and J ends were trimmed by 2 bases and 1 base, with 6 bases remaining between them. CDR1 and CDR2 (germline): SGHRS, YFSETQ. The chain's CDR3 is CASSLAGNTGELFF. DNA of the CDR3: TGCGCCAGCAGCTTAGCGGGGAACACCGGGGAGCTGTTTTTT.

The chain combines TRBV29-1 with TRBJ2-3; 7 bases match TRBD1. In germline, CDR1 is SQVTM, CDR2 ANQGSEA. The CDR3 runs to 14 residues. V was pared by 4 bases and J by 0 bases, with 4 bases of the junction left unmatched. The CDR3 DNA reads TGCAGCGTTGCGCAGGGGGTTAGCACAGATACGCAGTATTTT. Its protein is CSVAQGVSTDTQYF.

V is TRBV18 and J is TRBJ1-1; no clear D gene. Trimming stripped 0 bases from V and 12 bases from J, with 14 bases between. The germline gives CDR1 KGHSH, CDR2 LQKENI. The CDR3 has 13 amino acids. The DNA of the CDR3 is TGTGCCAGCTCACCACCCTCAACAGAGGGAACTTTCTTT. This gives the protein CASSPPSTEGTFF. The full variable domain, in which reference TRBV18 and TRBJ1-1 provide the parts outside the CDR3, is NAGVMQNPRHLVRRRGQEARLRCSPMKGHSHVYWYRQLPEEGLKFMVYLQKENIIDESGMPKERFSAEFPKEGPSILRIQQVVRGDSAAYFCASSPPSTEGTFFGQGTRLTVV.

This clone was counted only a few times. V is TRBV5-1 and J is TRBJ2-3, with 15 bases that match TRBD2. With 3 bases clipped from V and 0 bases from J, the junction kept 8 bases outside the gene matches. The germline CDR1 and CDR2 sequences are SGHRS and YFSETQ. The CDR3 length is 19 residues. The CDR3, as DNA: TGCGCCAGCAGCTCTGGACTAGCGGGGGGGAGTACTAGCACAGATACGCAGTATTTT. Translating gives CASSSGLAGGSTSTDTQYF.

This clone turned up a few times. The chain links TRBV28 to TRBJ1-2; TRBD1 matches 7 bases. V lost 3 bases and J lost 3; bases outside the gene matches: 4. The CDR3 has 14 amino acids. Germline CDR1 MDHEN, CDR2 SYDVKM. The CDR3 sequence: CASSFPRGDYGYTF. As DNA, the CDR3 is TGTGCCAGCAGTTTCCCCAGGGGGGACTATGGCTACACCTTC.

The chain recombines TRBV4-2 with TRBJ2-7; TRBD1 might be the D (6 bases). The CDR3 consists of 16 residues. The germline CDR1 and CDR2 sequences are LGHNA and YNFKEQ. The germline V and J ends were trimmed by 4 bases and 3 bases, with 19 bases remaining between them. The CDR3 sequence: CASSLMMGTPNYEQYF. The CDR3 region has the DNA TGTGCCAGCAGCCTTATGATGGGGACACCGAACTACGAGCAGTACTTC.

The gene calls are TRBV27 and TRBJ2-6; D may be TRBD1 (5 bases). Looked up from germline, CDR1 is MNHEY and CDR2 is SMNVEV (reference sequence). V was shortened by 5 bases and J by 1 base, with 21 bases between the two germline ends. The CDR3 totals 19 residues. CDR3 loop: CASSPTLQGFPSGANVLTF. The CDR3 DNA reads TGTGCCAGCAGTCCCACCCTGCAGGGATTCCCGTCTGGGGCCAACGTCCTGACTTTC.

The chain is built from TRBV9 and TRBJ2-1; 8 bases agree with TRBD2. The V gene's germline CDR1 is SGDLS and CDR2 YYNGEE. V shed 2 bases and J 6 bases; nucleotides not matched to a gene: 7. The CDR3 runs to 15 residues. CDR3 bases: TGTGCCAGCAGCGTCGACGGGAGGGCGAGCAATGAGCAGTTCTTC. Amino acids: CASSVDGRASNEQFF.